Listed below are T cell receptor beta chains from one sample, sequenced in a study of healthy donors' naive CD4 and CD8 T cells. TCRdb fed the reads into MiXCR, producing one record per CDR3 protein. Among approximately 180,000 distinct CDR3 sequences listed, around 80% were seen once. Sequencing was performed on naive CD4+ and CD8+ T cells sorted from blood, pooled from several donors. Receptor source: a pool of human donors in good health; the sample pools cells from several healthy donors. Each CDR3 is given with its conserved first and last residue. A D gene is named only where the DNA matches it firmly. Not all rows give a size; the values are once, few, many and, for expanded clones, a class.

few	TRBV25-1	-	TRBJ2-6	TGTGCCAGCAGTGGTGGATTCTCTGGGGCCAACGTCCTGACCTTC	CASSGGFSGANVLTF
-	TRBV6-1	-	TRBJ1-1	TGTGCCAGCAGTGGGATCGGGGGTACTGAAGCTTTCTTT	CASSGIGGTEAFF
-	TRBV19	TRBD1	TRBJ2-2	TGTGCCAGTAGTCCCGGGACAGGGGCCTGGGATTCCGCCGGGGAGCTGTTTTTT	CASSPGTGAWDSAGELFF
-	TRBV6-2/TRBV6-3	-	TRBJ2-1	TGTGCCAGCATTAGTGACTCGGGGCATGAGCAGTTCTTC	CASISDSGHEQFF
-	TRBV7-8	TRBD1	TRBJ1-1	TGTGCCAGCAGCTCGACCGGGACAGTGAACACTGAAGCTTTCTTT	CASSSTGTVNTEAFF
few	TRBV30	-	TRBJ2-7	TGTGCCTGGAGCCCCCACAGCTACGAGCAGTACTTC	CAWSPHSYEQYF
-	TRBV12-3/TRBV12-4	-	TRBJ1-5	TGTGCCAGCAGTTTCTGGGACCCCAATCAGCCCCAGCATTTT	CASSFWDPNQPQHF
-	TRBV29-1	TRBD2	TRBJ2-1	TGCAGCCATGGGAGGGTGAGTTTCACCTACAATGAGCAGTTCTTC	CSHGRVSFTYNEQFF
-	TRBV13	-	TRBJ1-2	TGTGCCAGCAGTAGACAGCGCCATGGCTACACCTTC	CASSRQRHGYTF
-	TRBV29-1	-	TRBJ1-2	TGCAGCGTTGATTTGGGGAGTCAGCTTAGTGGCTACACCTTC	CSVDLGSQLSGYTF
-	TRBV6-6	-	TRBJ1-1	TGTGCCAGCAGAGAAGAGGGCTTGAACACTGAAGCTTTCTTT	CASREEGLNTEAFF
few	TRBV5-5	-	TRBJ2-3	TGTGCCAGCAGCTTGATCCCAGGGAGCACAGATACGCAGTATTTT	CASSLIPGSTDTQYF
-	TRBV5-4	TRBD1	TRBJ2-7	TGTGCCAGCAGCCGAAGACAGGGAACCTCCTACGAGCAGTACTTC	CASSRRQGTSYEQYF
-	TRBV11-1	TRBD2	TRBJ2-1	TGTGCCAGCAGCTTATTTCTCCGGGAGGGCCTGAATGAGCAGTTCTTC	CASSLFLREGLNEQFF
-	TRBV11-2	TRBD2	TRBJ2-3	TGTGCCAGCAGCCCCGGGACTAGCGACACAGATACGCAGTATTTT	CASSPGTSDTDTQYF
-	TRBV29-1	-	TRBJ2-5	TGCAGCGTTGGCGGGGACGGTGGGAGCAAGACCCAGTACTTC	CSVGGDGGSKTQYF
few	TRBV29-1	-	TRBJ2-5	TGCAGCGTTAACTGGGGGAGGTTGGAGACCCAGTACTTT	CSVNWGRLETQYF
-	TRBV11-3	TRBD2	TRBJ2-1	TGTGCCAGCAGCTACGACACCAACTCGGGACTAGCGGGGTACGAGCAGTTCTTC	CASSYDTNSGLAGYEQFF
-	TRBV5-5	TRBD2	TRBJ2-5	TGTGCCAGCAGCTTGTACCTAGCGGGAGTAAGACAAGAGACCCAGTACTTC	CASSLYLAGVRQETQYF
-	TRBV12-3/TRBV12-4	-	TRBJ1-5	TGTGCCAGCAGAGTCGACAGTAATCAGCCCCAGCATTTT	CASRVDSNQPQHF
-	TRBV29-1	-	TRBJ1-1	TGCAGCGTCCGGGGCCCGAACACTGAAGCTTTCTTT	CSVRGPNTEAFF
-	TRBV6-5	-	TRBJ1-6	TGTGCCAGCAGTTACCGGGTTAATCCTTCACCCCTCCACTTT	CASSYRVNPSPLHF
-	TRBV27	-	TRBJ1-5	TGTGCCAGCAGTCCCCTTTCGGGGATGAATCAGCCCCAGCATTTT	CASSPLSGMNQPQHF
-	TRBV30	-	TRBJ2-1	TGTGCCTGGAGTCGGACAAAATACAATGAGCAGTTCTTC	CAWSRTKYNEQFF
-	TRBV7-8	-	TRBJ2-2	TGTGCCAGCAGCTTAGAGGGAACCGGGGAGCTGTTTTTT	CASSLEGTGELFF
-	TRBV5-6	-	TRBJ2-7	TGTGCCAGCAGTTTGGACGGGATCTCCTACGAGCAGTACTTC	CASSLDGISYEQYF
-	TRBV14	-	TRBJ2-1	TGTGCCAGCAGCCAAGGCCGGTGGTCCTACAATGAGCAGTTCTTC	CASSQGRWSYNEQFF
-	TRBV5-1	-	TRBJ2-1	TGCGCCAGCAGCACGACCGGGCGGCAGTACAATGAGCAGTTCTTC	CASSTTGRQYNEQFF
once	TRBV29-1	TRBD2	TRBJ2-1	TGCAGCGTTGCAGTGGTAGCGGGAGGAAATGAGCAGTTCTTC	CSVAVVAGGNEQFF
-	TRBV29-1	TRBD2	TRBJ2-1	TGCAGCCCTAGCGGGAGGTACAATGAGCAGTTCTTC	CSPSGRYNEQFF
-	TRBV5-1	-	TRBJ2-1	TGCGCCAGCAGCTACAGGACTTCCTACAATGAGCAGTTCTTC	CASSYRTSYNEQFF
-	TRBV28	-	TRBJ1-5	TGTGCCAGCACCACCCCAACAGGGTATCAGCCCCAGCATTTT	CASTTPTGYQPQHF
-	TRBV5-1	-	TRBJ2-1	TGCGCCAGCTCCGGGACAAACAATGAGCAGTTCTTC	CASSGTNNEQFF
-	TRBV6-1	TRBD1	TRBJ2-5	TGTGCCAGCGATGACAGGGAAGAGACCCAGTACTTC	CASDDREETQYF
-	TRBV10-3	TRBD2	TRBJ2-1	TGTGCCATCACTAGCGGGGGGAGCGGCAATGAGCAGTTCTTC	CAITSGGSGNEQFF
-	TRBV2	TRBD1	TRBJ2-7	TGTGCCAGCAGTGACAGGGGGCGGTACGAGCAGTACTTC	CASSDRGRYEQYF
-	TRBV5-4	-	TRBJ2-1	TGTGCCAGCAGCCATGGACAGAATGAGCAGTTCTTC	CASSHGQNEQFF
once	TRBV12-3/TRBV12-4	-	TRBJ1-2	TGTGCCAGCAACCGACCGATGATTCGATCGTATGGCTACACCTTC	CASNRPMIRSYGYTF
-	TRBV6-2/TRBV6-3	-	TRBJ2-2	TGTGCCAGCAGGACCCGGGGCACCGTATCAATACCGGGCACCGGGGAGCTGTTTTTT	CASRTRGTVSIPGTGELFF
few	TRBV19	-	TRBJ2-7	TGTGCCAGTAGTCCGACCGGTTACGAGCAGTACTTC	CASSPTGYEQYF
once	TRBV6-5	-	TRBJ1-1	TGTGCCAGCAGTTCAGGGAGGGCCACTGAAGCTTTCTTT	CASSSGRATEAFF
-	TRBV6-5	-	TRBJ1-5	TGTGGGGCGGCTGCCGATAGCAATCAGCCCCAGCATTTT	CGAAADSNQPQHF
-	TRBV11-2	-	TRBJ1-2	TGTGCCAGCAGCTCGTGGACTCCGGAGGACTATGGCTACACCTTC	CASSSWTPEDYGYTF
-	TRBV30	-	TRBJ1-5	TGTGCCTGGAGTCTTCGGAGGGCGAGCAATCAGCCCCAGCATTTT	CAWSLRRASNQPQHF
-	TRBV29-1	TRBD2	TRBJ2-1	TGCAGCGTCTTCGGACTAGCGGGAAGCTCCTACAATGAGCAGTTCTTC	CSVFGLAGSSYNEQFF
once	TRBV7-8	-	TRBJ2-7	TGTGCCAGCAGCTTAGGGCCGGGCTCCTACGAGCAGTACTTC	CASSLGPGSYEQYF
-	TRBV6-6	-	TRBJ2-3	TGTGCCAGCGACTCCACAGATACGCAGTATTTT	CASDSTDTQYF
-	TRBV6-5	TRBD1	TRBJ1-1	TGTGCCAGCAGTTACCAGGGGGAGACTGAAGCTTTCTTT	CASSYQGETEAFF
few	TRBV29-1	-	TRBJ1-1	TGCAGCGTTTCGGGCCCGGGGACTGAAGCTTTCTTT	CSVSGPGTEAFF
-	TRBV6-2/TRBV6-3	-	TRBJ2-1	TGTGCCAGCAGCACCCGGGTCTACTACAATGAGCAGTTCTTC	CASSTRVYYNEQFF
-	TRBV29-1	TRBD2	TRBJ2-5	TGCAGCGCTGGTCGGGCTAGCGGGCGGGAGACCCAGTACTTC	CSAGRASGRETQYF
-	TRBV25-1	TRBD2	TRBJ2-7	TGTGCCAGCAGTCTTACTAGCGGATCCGAGCAGTACTTC	CASSLTSGSEQYF
-	TRBV10-3	TRBD2	TRBJ2-3	TGTGCCATCGGGGGACTAGCGGGAGGTCCCACAGATACGCAGTATTTT	CAIGGLAGGPTDTQYF
-	TRBV29-1	-	TRBJ1-2	TGCAGCGTCCCGGGACCCAACTATGGCTACACCTTC	CSVPGPNYGYTF
-	TRBV29-1	-	TRBJ2-1	TGCAGCTTTAAGGACCACGCGAAGGAGCAGTTCTTC	CSFKDHAKEQFF